The 31 T cell receptor beta chains given below trace back to one sample, sequenced in a study of T cells after yellow fever vaccination. Using its own MiXCR run on the 5' RACE reads, TCRdb lists one record per CDR3 protein. The data contain roughly 300,000 distinct CDR3 sequences, roughly 8% of them seen just once; the ten biggest clones take up roughly 15%. This sample comprised PBMCs, obtained roughly seven weeks after the first yellow fever vaccination. Every receptor here comes from a young man who received the YFV17D yellow fever vaccine.

V gene TRBV7-2 combines with J gene TRBJ2-6; the D gene is possibly TRBD2 (7 bases). This CDR3 contains 17 residues. Germline V gene data show CDR1 as SGHTA and CDR2 as FQGNSA. V gave up 0 bases and J gave up 0 bases, with 9 bases separating them. The CDR3 DNA is TGTGCCAGCAGCTTAGCGGGGGGGCCCTCTGGGGCCAACGTCCTGACTTTC. Protein sequence: CASSLAGGPSGANVLTF.

The chain combines TRBV5-5 with TRBJ2-7, with 7 bases lining up with TRBD2. The junction had 6 bases not matched to a gene; V was cut back by 2 bases and J by 4 bases. The CDR3 length is 14 residues. The germline V gene has CDR1 SGHKS and CDR2 YYEKEE (reference sequence). The CDR3 DNA reads as TGTGCCAGCAGCTTCGAACTAGCGCGGTACGAGCAGTACGTC. Amino acid sequence: CASSFELARYEQYV.

This clonotype was counted only a few times. The V call is TRBV10-3, the J call TRBJ2-1; 9 positions match TRBD2. From germline, CDR1 is ENHRY and CDR2 SYGVKD. The ends lost 6 bases at V and 3 bases at J; junction bases unmatched: 9. The CDR3 totals 16 residues. CDR3 sequence: CAIRESLAGFYNEQFF. The CDR3 DNA sequence: TGTGCCATCAGGGAGAGTCTAGCGGGGTTCTACAATGAGCAGTTCTTC.

The chain couples TRBV27 to TRBJ2-7, with TRBD2 matching over 8 bases. Germline-derived CDR1 and CDR2 are MNHEY and SMNVEV (reference sequence). CDR3 length equals 14 residues. V lost 4 bases, J lost 1 base, and 3 bases stayed unmatched. The DNA for the CDR3 is TGTGCCAGCAGTTCACAGCGGGGGTCCTACGAGCAGTACTTC. Protein product: CASSSQRGSYEQYF.

V is TRBV20-1 and J is TRBJ1-1, with 9 bases that match TRBD1. The CDR3 extends over 14 amino acids. Germline assignment: CDR1 DFQATT and CDR2 SNEGSKA (reference sequence). V shed 7 bases, J shed 5 bases, and the junction held 11 bases outside the gene matches. CDR3 bases: TGCAGTGTGGGGGGGACAGGGCCTGGGACTGAAGCTTTCTTT. This gives the protein CSVGGTGPGTEAFF.

This clonotype has a handful of counts. The rearrangement uses TRBV3-1 and TRBJ2-3; D remains ambiguous. Germline V CDR1 and CDR2: LGHDT, YNNKEL (reference sequence). Deletions cut 5 bases from V and 6 bases from J, with 15 bases between. The CDR3 totals 14 residues. The CDR3 DNA reads TGTGCCAGCAGCTCCCTATTGATGCCTGATACGCAGTATTTT. Amino acids: CASSSLLMPDTQYF.

This chain links TRBV5-4 with TRBJ2-3; the D is unclear. The CDR3 has 15 residues. The germline V gene encodes CDR1 SGHNT and CDR2 YYREEE (reference sequence). V gave up 8 bases and J gave up 0 bases, with 16 bases separating them. The CDR3 region has the DNA TGTGCCAGAAGCGACGAAAAGACTAGCACAGATACGCAGTATTTT. Residues: CARSDEKTSTDTQYF.

This clonotype was detected only a few times. The chain links TRBV30 to TRBJ2-1; D gene ambiguous. From germline, CDR1 is GTSNPN and CDR2 SVGIG (reference sequence). The CDR3 spans 13 residues. V was clipped by 0 bases and J by 4 bases, with 7 bases between them. The CDR3 spells CAWSVKGYNEQFF. DNA for the CDR3: TGTGCCTGGAGTGTGAAAGGGTACAATGAGCAGTTCTTC.

There are a few counts of this clonotype. This chain links TRBV6-6 with TRBJ2-3; TRBD2 is a possible D gene (5 bases). CDR3 length: 12 residues. Per germline, CDR1 MNHNY and CDR2 SVGAGI (reference sequence). The V end lost 2 bases, the J end lost 8 bases, and 8 bases lay between the germline ends. The CDR3 here is CASSYAEGTQYF. DNA of the CDR3: TGTGCCAGCAGTTACGCCGAGGGTACGCAGTATTTT.

The chain combines TRBV6-5 with TRBJ2-3, with 9 positions matching TRBD2. The CDR3 has 16 amino acids. Germline assignment: CDR1 MNHEY and CDR2 SVGAGI. V was clipped by 0 bases and J by 1 base; unmatched bases: 2. For the CDR3, the DNA is TGTGCCAGCAGTTACTCGATAGCGGGGGGCACAGATACGCAGTATTTT. Encoded protein: CASSYSIAGGTDTQYF.

This clonotype is a singleton in its sample. One junction end does not reproduce the germline sequence, and a read error may be involved. This sequence joins TRBV6-5 and TRBJ2-5, with D perhaps being TRBD1 or TRBD2 (5 bases each). Germline V gene lookup returns CDR1 MNHEY and CDR2 SVGAGI. The CDR3 sequence is 15 residues long. CDR3 bases: TGTGCCAGCAGTTACTCAAAGGCAGGGAGAGAGACCCACTACTTC. It translates to CASSYSKAGRETHYF.

This clonotype was recorded many times. The J gene is TRBJ2-6, the V gene TRBV28; 8 bases agree with TRBD1. V was clipped by 6 bases and J by 0 bases; unmatched bases: 7. The CDR3 covers 17 residues. The germline gives CDR1 MDHEN, CDR2 SYDVKM. The CDR3 reads CASRSGQGFSGANVLTF. In nucleotides, the CDR3 is TGTGCCAGCAGGTCCGGACAGGGATTCTCTGGGGCCAACGTCCTGACTTTC.

A few counts support this clonotype. The rearrangement links TRBV6-2 or TRBV6-3 to TRBJ2-1; TRBD2 aligns across 7 bases. There are 15 residues in the CDR3. The V segment lost 6 bases and the J segment 5 bases; nucleotides outside the gene matches: 10. From germline, CDR1 is MNHEY and CDR2 SVGEGT. CDR3 amino acids: CASRPILAVHNEQFF. The CDR3 nucleotides are TGTGCCAGCAGGCCCATCCTAGCGGTTCACAATGAGCAGTTCTTC.

The chain recombines TRBV11-2 with TRBJ2-7; D is unclear. V lost 2 bases and J 6 bases, leaving 8 bases between the germline ends. Germline CDR1 and CDR2: SGHAT and FQNNGV. The CDR3 covers 12 residues. The CDR3 region is CASSLSSREQYF. Written as DNA, the CDR3 is TGTGCCAGCAGCTTATCCTCGCGCGAGCAGTACTTC.

V usage is TRBV10-3 and J usage is TRBJ2-7, with 10 bases fitting TRBD1. Trimming removed 10 bases from V and 5 bases from J; junction bases left unmatched: 14. From germline, CDR1 is ENHRY and CDR2 SYGVKD. This CDR3 spans 15 amino acids. CDR3 sequence: CATVTRDRGFHEQYF. CDR3 nucleotides: TGTGCCACGGTAACCCGGGACAGGGGATTCCACGAGCAGTACTTC.

The V call is TRBV18, the J call TRBJ2-5; unclear D gene. Germline lookup yields CDR1 KGHSH and CDR2 LQKENI. V was shortened by 3 bases and J by 5 bases, with 16 bases between the two germline ends. The length of the CDR3 is 15 residues. The CDR3: CASSPESVIMETQYF. In DNA, the CDR3 is TGTGCCAGCTCACCCGAATCCGTTATAATGGAGACCCAGTACTTC.

The chain carries TRBV6-5 and TRBJ1-1; no clear D gene. Germline CDR1 reads MNHEY; CDR2 reads SVGAGI. Trimming took 0 bases from V and 6 from J, leaving 20 bases between them. This CDR3 has 17 residues. Here the CDR3 DNA reads TGTGCCAGCAGTTACTCTTCGGCTCTAGGCCAAAGCCCTGAAGCTTTCTTT. It is translated as CASSYSSALGQSPEAFF.

The CDR3 region has the DNA TGTGCCAGCAGACCCAACCCCAGGGGCGGTTACAATGAGCAGTTCTTC. As protein: CASRPNPRGGYNEQFF. The V gene is TRBV7-9, the J gene TRBJ2-1; perhaps TRBD1 as D (6 bases). V lost 6 bases, J lost 4 bases, and 19 bases lay in between. Germline lookup yields CDR1 SEHNR and CDR2 FQNEAQ (reference sequence). The CDR3 spans 16 residues.

The chain carries TRBV19 and TRBJ2-7; the D gene is possibly TRBD1 (6 bases). V was cut by 4 bases and J by 4 bases, with 14 bases left in between. The germline gives CDR1 LNHDA, CDR2 SQIVND (reference sequence). This CDR3 has 14 amino acids. CDR3 amino acids: CASSTTWTAYEQYF. The CDR3 coding sequence is TGTGCCAGTAGTACCACTTGGACAGCTTACGAGCAGTACTTC. Complete variable domain (other parts from reference TRBV19 and TRBJ2-7): DGGITQSPKYLFRKEGQNVTLSCEQNLNHDAMYWYRQDPGQGLRLIYYSQIVNDFQKGDIAEGYSVSREKKESFPLTVTSAQKNPTAFYLCASSTTWTAYEQYFGPGTRLTVT.

This clonotype was recorded many times. This chain uses TRBV6-5 with TRBJ2-1; 7 positions agree with TRBD2. V was pared by 8 bases and J by 9 bases, with 13 bases of the junction left unmatched. Germline-derived CDR1 and CDR2 are MNHEY and SVGAGI. This CDR3 comprises 14 residues. This CDR3 reads CASLRGGILTEQFF. The CDR3 DNA sequence: TGTGCCAGCCTGCGCGGGGGAATATTGACTGAGCAGTTCTTC.

This clonotype occurred many times. In DNA form, the CDR3 reads TGCGCCAGCAGCCAAGGCCCCACAGGGGGCTGGCAGCCCCAGCATTTT. This encodes CASSQGPTGGWQPQHF. The chain uses TRBV4-1 and TRBJ1-5; TRBD1 matches 9 bases. Germline values: CDR1 MGHRA, CDR2 YSYEKL. The length of the CDR3 is 16 residues. After removal of 1 base from V and 7 bases from J, the junction contained 8 bases not matched to a gene.

This clonotype was seen a few times. The chain has TRBV6-4 and TRBJ1-5, with D possibly matching TRBD1 (5 bases). This CDR3 has 13 residues. Trimming took 4 bases from V and 7 from J, leaving 11 bases between them. The V gene's germline CDR1 is MRHNA and CDR2 SNTAGT. The CDR3 reads CASSAQGGQPQHF. The CDR3 region has the DNA TGTGCCAGCAGTGCTCAGGGTGGCCAGCCCCAGCATTTT.

The chain combines TRBV4-2 with TRBJ1-6, with a tentative D call TRBD1 (6 bases). Germline CDR1 LGHNA, CDR2 YNFKEQ. Trimming stripped 4 bases from V and 7 bases from J, with 14 bases between. The CDR3 totals 15 residues. CDR3 bases: TGTGCCAGCAGCCGAGGACAGTTCGCGAATTCACCCCTCCACTTT. It specifies CASSRGQFANSPLHF.

The J gene is TRBJ2-3, the V gene TRBV5-1; 7 nucleotides match TRBD1. V dropped 0 bases and J dropped 2; count of bases not matched to a gene: 6. The V gene's germline CDR1 is SGHRS and CDR2 YFSETQ. There are 16 residues in the CDR3. CDR3 in DNA: TGCGCCAGCAGCTTGGGGTTTGACAGGGACACAGATACGCAGTATTTT. It codes for CASSLGFDRDTDTQYF.

V and J are TRBV7-2 and TRBJ1-6; D is possibly TRBD1 (5 bases). Germline loops: CDR1 SGHTA, CDR2 FQGNSA. The CDR3 is 14 residues long. V gave up 4 bases and J gave up 11 bases, with 15 bases separating them. CDR3 protein: CASSSPGRGAPLHF. In DNA form, the CDR3 reads TGTGCCAGCAGCTCACCAGGGCGAGGGGCACCCCTCCACTTT.

The rearrangement uses TRBV27 and TRBJ2-4, with 7 bases identical to TRBD1. V shed 6 bases, J shed 9 bases, and the junction held 11 bases outside the gene matches. CDR1 is MNHEY and CDR2 is SMNVEV in the germline V gene (reference sequence). The CDR3 runs to 14 residues. The CDR3: CASRPHFSGGIQYF. For the CDR3, the DNA is TGTGCCAGCAGACCGCATTTCTCAGGGGGCATTCAGTACTTC.

This sequence joins TRBV5-5 and TRBJ2-1, with D perhaps TRBD2 (5 bases). This CDR3 contains 15 residues. CDR1 and CDR2 (germline): SGHKS, YYEKEE (reference sequence). Between the trimmed V and J ends, which lost 4 bases and 0 bases, there was a span of 11 bases. CDR3 residues: CASSPGVISYNEQFF. CDR3 DNA: TGTGCCAGCAGCCCCGGGGTCATCTCCTACAATGAGCAGTTCTTC.

This clonotype was found a few times. The genes are TRBV5-5 and TRBJ2-2, with 11 bases lining up with TRBD2. With V trimmed by 4 bases and J by 3 bases, 5 bases remained unmatched. Germline V gives CDR1 SGHKS, CDR2 YYEKEE (reference sequence). This CDR3 region has 16 residues. The CDR3 loop is CASSPPLAGDTGELFF. As DNA, the CDR3 is TGTGCCAGCAGCCCGCCACTAGCGGGGGACACCGGGGAGCTGTTTTTT.

Concerning this clonotype: A junction end diverges from the germline sequence, so it may reflect a read error. V is TRBV7-7 and J is TRBJ2-5; possibly TRBD2 for D (5 bases). The germline gives CDR1 SSHAT, CDR2 FNYEAQ (reference sequence). The CDR3 is 14 amino acids. In DNA, the CDR3 is TGTGCTAGCAGCTTAGAGGGTATGGGAGAGACCCAGTACTTC. Protein: CASSLEGMGETQYF.

This clonotype was counted between two and nine times. The chain is built from TRBV12-3 or TRBV12-4 and TRBJ1-6; D possibly corresponds to TRBD1 (5 bases). This CDR3 contains 13 residues. V lost 6 bases, J lost 10 bases, and 13 bases lay in between. CDR3 in amino acids: CASSSTRGSPLHF. Written as DNA, the CDR3 is TGTGCCAGCAGCTCTACTCGGGGGTCACCCCTCCACTTT.

V and J are TRBV12-3 or TRBV12-4 and TRBJ1-1; maybe TRBD1 (5 bases). Trimming stripped 6 bases from V and 1 base from J, with 12 bases between. The CDR3 covers 14 residues. The CDR3 protein is CASRPGTGNTEAFF. CDR3 nucleotide sequence: TGTGCCAGCAGACCGGGGACGGGGAACACTGAAGCTTTCTTT.